One and the same sample provided the 5 T cell receptor beta chains below, sequenced in a study of regulatory T cells in long-lasting Graves disease. Investigators prepared the TCR beta libraries by applying iRepertoire HTBI primers and Arm-PCR of CDR3 regions. A single record per CDR3 protein comes from TCRdb applying MiXCR to the multiplex PCR reads. The sample lists some 420,000 distinct CDR3 sequences, around a fifth occurring once. Described time point: persistent/refractory GD, antithyroid drugs over 5 years with positive TRAb. Construction of the TCR library relied on RNA isolated from PBMCs. The starting material was peripheral blood mononuclear cells (PBMCs), obtained when the disease was refractory, from a patient treated with antithyroid drugs. These receptors came from a female donor with Graves disease.

This clonotype was counted a few times. A read error may produce the germline difference seen at one junction end. V gene TRBV2 combines with J gene TRBJ2-7; 7 positions agree with TRBD1. The CDR3 length is 13 residues. Germline CDR1 and CDR2: SNHLY and FYNNEI. CDR3 DNA: TGTGCCAGCAGGGAAGGGACAGACTACGAGCAGTACTTC. Its protein product is CASREGTDYEQYF.

V gene TRBV20-1 combines with J gene TRBJ2-7; 9 bases are a match to TRBD1. The CDR3 has 13 amino acids. Per germline, CDR1 DFQATT and CDR2 SNEGSKA (reference sequence). V shed 5 bases and J 3 bases; nucleotides not matched to a gene: 5. CDR3 in DNA: TGCAGTGCTGCTGGGGACAGGGACTACGAGCAGTACTTC. Translated: CSAAGDRDYEQYF.

This clonotype occurred many times. The CDR3: CASSLVVGTETQYF. For the CDR3, the DNA is TGTGCCAGCAGCTTAGTGGTGGGGACGGAGACCCAGTACTTC. The chain combines TRBV7-2 with TRBJ2-5; either TRBD1 or TRBD2 may fit D (5 bases each). CDR3 length: 14 amino acids. The V gene lost 1 base and the J gene lost 5 bases, with 11 bases spanning the gap. The germline V gene encodes CDR1 SGHTA and CDR2 FQGNSA.

The V and J genes are TRBV20-1 and TRBJ1-2; D may be TRBD1 (5 bases). From germline, CDR1 is DFQATT and CDR2 SNEGSKA (reference sequence). Trimming pared 5 bases from V and 10 bases from J, leaving 8 bases between. CDR3 length: 9 residues. This CDR3 reads CSAGDFYTF. DNA of the CDR3: TGCAGTGCTGGGGACTTCTACACCTTC.

The table lists this clonotype with many counts. The V call is TRBV6-1, the J call TRBJ2-4; 7 nucleotides agree with TRBD1. The CDR3 runs 15 residues. Losses at the gene ends were 6 bases for V and 6 bases for J; bases not matched to a gene: 11. Germline V gene data show CDR1 as MNHNS and CDR2 as SASEGT. The CDR3 sequence: CASRPVTGDRNIQYF. CDR3 DNA sequence: TGTGCCAGCAGACCAGTAACAGGGGACAGAAACATTCAGTACTTC.